This T cell receptor beta chain stems from a study of blood T cell repertoires in COVID-19. V was shortened by 3 bases and J by 7 bases, with 17 bases between the two germline ends. The CDR3 runs to 16 residues. Germline CDR1 reads SGHRS; CDR2 reads YFSETQ. The authors' processing: Quantification of nucleated cells was approximated via reference gene primer amplification. Repertoires were generated with immunoSEQ multiplex PCR, while TCRdb's copy carries only in-frame clones and drops some. The V and J calls and clone size are taken from that table; D and trimming were inferred from the DNA. The repertoire holds roughly 160,000 clones, with 70% to 90% as singletons.

This TCR derives from an elderly man with COVID-19, enrolled during active disease. What was sequenced was peripheral blood. V usage is TRBV5-1 and J usage is TRBJ1-6; D is uncertain. In DNA, the CDR3 is TGCGCCAGCAGCTGGGGAGCAGCTGGAGGAAATTCACCCCTCCACTTT. This sequence encodes CASSWGAAGGNSPLHF.